This is a list of T cell receptor beta chains from one sample in a study of blood T cell repertoires in COVID-19. Only in-frame clones appear in the TCRdb table, and some are missing; sequencing was by immunoSEQ multiplex PCR. The sample records around 100,000 clones, around nine tenths being singletons. Sequencing input: peripheral blood. These receptors all come from a middle-aged man with acute or convalescent COVID-19. Both conserved end residues are part of each CDR3. D genes are given only for firm matches. Clone size appears in some rows only: once, few, many, or a class for an expanded clone.

V	length	size	J	D	CDR3	DNA
TRBV2	15	once	TRBJ1-2	.	CASRSGGGPYEGYTF	TGTGCCAGCAGATCGGGGGGGGGTCCCTATGAGGGCTACACCTTC
TRBV5-1	15	once	TRBJ1-2	TRBD1	CASSSDRGTLGGYTF	TGCGCCAGCAGTTCCGACAGGGGGACCTTGGGGGGCTACACCTTC
TRBV7-8	12	.	TRBJ1-1	.	CASSRIRQEAFF	TGTGCCAGCAGCCGGATTCGACAGGAAGCTTTCTTT
TRBV27	18	.	TRBJ1-4	.	CASSLSPVHRTLREKLFF	TGTGCCAGCAGTTTATCCCCCGTGCATCGTACTCTACGGGAAAAACTGTTTTTT
TRBV7-9	13	.	TRBJ2-7	.	CASSLDRAYEQYF	TGTGCCAGCAGCTTAGACAGGGCTTACGAGCAGTACTTC
TRBV5-4	17	.	TRBJ2-2	.	CASSNPPRGSNTGELFF	TGTGCCAGCAGCAATCCACCCAGGGGTAGCAACACCGGGGAGCTGTTTTTT
TRBV9	16	once	TRBJ2-1	TRBD2	CASSLTSGSSYNEQFF	TGTGCCAGCAGCCTAACTAGCGGGAGTTCCTACAATGAGCAGTTCTTC
TRBV7-8	15	.	TRBJ1-5	.	CASSLGDISNQPQHF	TGTGCCAGCAGCTTAGGGGACATTAGCAATCAGCCCCAGCATTTT
TRBV6-4	13	.	TRBJ2-7	TRBD2	CATKGTRDYEQYF	TGTGCCACCAAAGGGACTAGGGACTACGAGCAGTACTTC
TRBV30	10	many	TRBJ2-3	.	CAWGLDTQYF	TGTGCCTGGGGACTGGATACGCAGTATTTT
TRBV6-5	16	many	TRBJ1-2	TRBD1	CASSYSRTGGGYGYTF	TGTGCCAGCAGTTACTCCCGGACAGGGGGAGGGTATGGCTACACCTTC
TRBV6-6	16	.	TRBJ1-1	.	CASSYSLAPGSTEAFF	TGTGCCAGCAGTTACTCCCTGGCCCCAGGAAGCACTGAAGCTTTCTTT
TRBV18	17	.	TRBJ2-1	TRBD2	CASSPMAGGSSYNEQFF	TGTGCCAGCTCACCAATGGCGGGAGGGAGCTCCTACAATGAGCAGTTCTTC
TRBV6-5	15	.	TRBJ1-2	TRBD1	CASRGMTGDDYGYTF	TGTGCCAGCAGGGGAATGACAGGGGATGACTATGGCTACACCTTC
TRBV5-4	13	.	TRBJ2-1	.	CASSSLRQPEQFF	TGTGCCAGCAGCTCCCTCAGGCAGCCTGAGCAGTTCTTC
TRBV6-5	14	.	TRBJ1-6	.	CASRHRVYGSPLHF	TGTGCCAGCAGACACAGGGTTTATGGTTCACCCCTCCACTTT
TRBV7-9	13	.	TRBJ1-2	.	CASSLAGGYGYTF	TGTGCCAGCAGCTTAGCGGGCGGGTACGGCTACACCTTC
TRBV6-5	14	once	TRBJ2-4	.	CASSYSQDTNIQYF	TGTGCCAGCAGTTACTCTCAGGACACAAACATTCAGTACTTC
TRBV6-5	16	.	TRBJ2-6	TRBD1	CASSLQGVSGANVLTF	TGTGCCAGCAGTTTACAGGGGGTCTCTGGGGCCAACGTCCTGACTTTC
TRBV7-2	13	once	TRBJ2-1	TRBD2	CASSPGLAEEQFF	TGTGCCAGCAGCCCCGGACTAGCGGAGGAGCAGTTCTTC
TRBV3-1/TRBV3-2	15	once	TRBJ1-6	.	CASSHRGSTYSPLHF	TGTGCCAGCAGCCACAGAGGGAGTACTTATTCACCCCTCCACTTT
TRBV19	11	few	TRBJ1-2	.	CASTTGFGYTF	TGTGCCAGTACCACAGGGTTTGGCTACACCTTC
TRBV5-6	16	.	TRBJ1-2	TRBD1	CASSLLRDRVRYGYTF	TGTGCCAGCAGCTTGCTCCGGGACAGGGTGAGATATGGCTACACCTTC
TRBV5-1	14	.	TRBJ1-5	.	CASSLGHEDQPQHF	TGCGCCAGCAGCTTGGGGCATGAGGATCAGCCCCAGCATTTT
TRBV3-1/TRBV3-2	15	.	TRBJ1-5	.	CASSQLPGGNQPQHF	TGTGCCAGCAGCCAATTGCCGGGGGGAAATCAGCCCCAGCATTTT
TRBV2	13	.	TRBJ1-2	.	CASSTRTAEGYTF	TGTGCCAGCAGTACACGGACAGCGGAGGGCTACACCTTC
TRBV20-1	14	.	TRBJ2-7	.	CSASSSQSSYEQYF	TGCAGTGCTAGTTCTAGCCAAAGCTCCTACGAGCAGTACTTC
TRBV19	14	.	TRBJ1-2	TRBD1	CASSPGQGAGGYTF	TGTGCCAGTAGCCCTGGACAGGGGGCAGGTGGCTACACCTTC
TRBV3-1/TRBV3-2	14	.	TRBJ1-5	TRBD1	CASSQGQGVLPQHF	TGTGCCAGCAGCCAAGGACAGGGGGTTCTGCCCCAGCATTTT
TRBV6-5	13	.	TRBJ2-7	TRBD1	CASSRDRGYEQYF	TGTGCCAGCAGCCGGGACAGGGGCTACGAGCAGTACTTC
TRBV5-4	13	.	TRBJ1-1	.	CASSFRGTTEAFF	TGTGCCAGCAGCTTCAGGGGTACCACTGAAGCTTTCTTT
TRBV11-2	15	many	TRBJ2-2	TRBD2	CASSRVTSGTGELFF	TGTGCCAGCAGCCGCGTTACTAGCGGGACCGGGGAGCTGTTTTTT
TRBV15	16	once	TRBJ2-5	.	CATSRDESGLGETQYF	TGTGCCACCAGCAGAGATGAGAGCGGGTTGGGAGAGACCCAGTACTTC
TRBV19	13	.	TRBJ1-1	TRBD1	CASRDRVNTEAFF	TGTGCCAGCCGGGACAGGGTGAACACTGAAGCTTTCTTT
TRBV19	17	.	TRBJ2-6	.	CASSIAGDNSGANVLTF	TGTGCCAGTAGTATAGCGGGAGATAACTCTGGGGCCAACGTCCTGACTTTC
TRBV30	13	.	TRBJ1-2	TRBD1	CAWSPDRGPGYTF	TGTGCCTGGAGTCCCGACAGGGGTCCTGGCTACACCTTC
TRBV6-5	14	.	TRBJ1-5	TRBD1	CASSRGNSNQPQHF	TGTGCCAGCAGCAGGGGGAACAGCAATCAGCCCCAGCATTTT
TRBV18	15	.	TRBJ1-2	.	CASSPRQELNYGYTF	TGTGCCAGCTCACCGCGACAGGAACTTAACTATGGCTACACCTTC
TRBV5-6	13	.	TRBJ2-1	.	CASSSFYQHEQFF	TGTGCCAGCAGCTCCTTCTATCAACATGAGCAGTTCTTC
TRBV9	15	.	TRBJ2-2	TRBD2	CASSVVGGDTGELFF	TGTGCCAGCAGCGTAGTCGGGGGGGACACCGGGGAGCTGTTTTTT
TRBV27	14	.	TRBJ2-1	.	CASSSGYSYNEQFF	TGTGCCAGCAGTTCAGGGTACTCCTACAATGAGCAGTTCTTC
TRBV6-1	14	.	TRBJ2-1	.	CASSERRGGNEQFF	TGTGCCAGCAGTGAGCGCCGAGGGGGCAATGAGCAGTTCTTC
TRBV29-1	12	.	TRBJ2-5	.	CSVEVREETQYF	TGCAGCGTTGAGGTCAGGGAAGAGACCCAGTACTTC
TRBV5-5	13	.	TRBJ1-3	.	CASSPGSGNTIYF	TGTGCCAGCAGCCCCGGGTCTGGAAACACCATATATTTT
TRBV29-1	11	.	TRBJ1-1	TRBD1	CSSDRGTEAFF	TGCAGCAGTGACAGGGGGACTGAAGCTTTCTTT
TRBV4-3	16	once	TRBJ2-3	TRBD2	CASSPATSAKGVTQYF	TGCGCCAGCAGCCCCGCTACTAGCGCCAAAGGGGTTACGCAGTATTTT
TRBV29-1	15	.	TRBJ2-1	.	CSVEDHVTQINEQFF	TGCAGCGTTGAAGATCATGTGACACAAATTAACGAGCAGTTCTTC
TRBV5-1	14	.	TRBJ2-3	.	CASSLGDYTDTQYF	TGCGCCAGCAGCTTAGGGGATTACACAGATACGCAGTATTTT
TRBV6-5	16	few	TRBJ2-2	TRBD2	CASSFIAGGPFGELFF	TGTGCCAGCAGTTTTATAGCGGGAGGGCCTTTCGGGGAGCTGTTTTTT
TRBV5-1	15	.	TRBJ1-6	.	CASSNQQATNSPLHF	TGCGCCAGCAGCAATCAACAGGCGACCAATTCACCCCTCCACTTT
TRBV5-8	15	few	TRBJ2-7	TRBD1	CASSLVGTGFYEQYF	TGTGCCAGCAGCTTGGTCGGGACAGGATTCTACGAGCAGTACTTC
TRBV5-1	12	.	TRBJ2-1	TRBD2	CASSTGLDEQFF	TGCGCCAGCAGCACGGGACTAGATGAGCAGTTCTTC